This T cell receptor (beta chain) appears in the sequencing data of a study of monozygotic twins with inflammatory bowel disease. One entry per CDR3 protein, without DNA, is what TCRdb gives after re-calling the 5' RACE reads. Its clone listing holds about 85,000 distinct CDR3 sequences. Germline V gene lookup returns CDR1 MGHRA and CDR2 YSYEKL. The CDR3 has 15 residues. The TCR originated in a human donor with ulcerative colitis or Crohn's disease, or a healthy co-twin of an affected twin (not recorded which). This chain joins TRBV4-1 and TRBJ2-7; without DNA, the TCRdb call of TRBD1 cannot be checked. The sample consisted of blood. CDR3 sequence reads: CASSQTPARSYEQYF.